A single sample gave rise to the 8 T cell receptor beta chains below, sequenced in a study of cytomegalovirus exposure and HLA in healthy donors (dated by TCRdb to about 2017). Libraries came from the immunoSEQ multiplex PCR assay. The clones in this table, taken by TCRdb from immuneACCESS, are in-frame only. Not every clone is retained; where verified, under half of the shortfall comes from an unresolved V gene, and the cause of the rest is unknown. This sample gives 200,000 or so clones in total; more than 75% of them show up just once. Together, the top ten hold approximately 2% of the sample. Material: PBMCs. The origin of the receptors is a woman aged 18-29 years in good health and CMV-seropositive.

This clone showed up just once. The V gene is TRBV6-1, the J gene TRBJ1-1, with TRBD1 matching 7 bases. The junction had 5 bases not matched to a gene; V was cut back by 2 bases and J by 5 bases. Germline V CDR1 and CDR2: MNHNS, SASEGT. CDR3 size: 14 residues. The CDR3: CASSELQGGTEAFF. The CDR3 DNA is TGTGCCAGCAGTGAATTGCAGGGGGGAACTGAAGCTTTCTTT.

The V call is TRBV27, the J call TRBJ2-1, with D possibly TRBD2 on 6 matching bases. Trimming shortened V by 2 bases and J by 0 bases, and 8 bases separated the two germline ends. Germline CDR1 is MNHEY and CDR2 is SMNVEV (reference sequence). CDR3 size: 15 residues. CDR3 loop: CASSLAGSSYNEQFF. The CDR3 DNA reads TGTGCCAGCAGTTTAGCGGGGAGCTCCTACAATGAGCAGTTCTTC.

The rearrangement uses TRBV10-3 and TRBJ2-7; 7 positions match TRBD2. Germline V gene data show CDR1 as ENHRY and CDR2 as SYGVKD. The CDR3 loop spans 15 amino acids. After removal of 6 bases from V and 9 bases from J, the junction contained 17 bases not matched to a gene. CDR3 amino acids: CAISASLAPGVGQYF. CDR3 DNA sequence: TGTGCCATCAGCGCCTCACTAGCGCCGGGGGTCGGGCAGTACTTC.

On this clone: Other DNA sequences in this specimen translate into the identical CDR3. CDR3 nucleotides: TGCGCCAGCAGCTCGGGACAGAGCTATGGCTACACCTTC. Its translation is CASSSGQSYGYTF. The chain employs TRBV5-1 and TRBJ1-2; 7 bases match TRBD1. Germline V gives CDR1 SGHRS, CDR2 YFSETQ. This CDR3 spans 13 amino acids. The ends lost 3 bases at V and 4 bases at J; junction bases unmatched: 3. Based on the CDR3 plus reference TRBV5-1 and TRBJ1-2, the full variable domain is KAGVTQTPRYLIKTRGQQVTLSCSPISGHRSVSWYQQTPGQGLQFLFEYFSETQRNKGNFPGRFSGRQFSNSRSEMNVSTLELGDSALYLCASSSGQSYGYTFGSGTRLTVV.

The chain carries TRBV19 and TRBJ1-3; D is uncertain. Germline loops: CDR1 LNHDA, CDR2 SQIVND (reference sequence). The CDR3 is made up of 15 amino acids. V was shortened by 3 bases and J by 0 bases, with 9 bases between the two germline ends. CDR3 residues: CASSIVVSSGNTIYF. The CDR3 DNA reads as TGTGCCAGTAGTATCGTCGTGAGCTCTGGAAACACCATATATTTT.

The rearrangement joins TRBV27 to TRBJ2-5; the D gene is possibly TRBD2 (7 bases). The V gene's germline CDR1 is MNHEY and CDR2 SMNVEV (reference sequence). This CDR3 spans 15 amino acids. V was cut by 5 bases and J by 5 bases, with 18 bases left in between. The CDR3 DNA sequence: TGTGCCAGCAGTGCTTTAGGGGGGAGGGGGGAGACCCAGTACTTC. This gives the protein CASSALGGRGETQYF.

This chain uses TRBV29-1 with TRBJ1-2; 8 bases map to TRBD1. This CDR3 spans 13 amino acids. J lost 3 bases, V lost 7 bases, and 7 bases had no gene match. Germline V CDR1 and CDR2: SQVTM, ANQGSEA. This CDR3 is CSALTGEDYGYTF. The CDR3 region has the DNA TGCAGCGCCTTGACAGGGGAGGACTATGGCTACACCTTC.

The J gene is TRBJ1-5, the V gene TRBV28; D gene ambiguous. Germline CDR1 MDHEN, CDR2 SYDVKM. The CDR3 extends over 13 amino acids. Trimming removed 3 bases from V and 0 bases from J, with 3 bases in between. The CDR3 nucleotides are TGTGCCAGCAGTTTTCTTAGCAATCAGCCCCAGCATTTT. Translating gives CASSFLSNQPQHF.